One sample yielded the 32 T cell receptor beta chains listed below, sequenced in a study of regulatory T cells in long-lasting Graves disease. Time point defined: persistent/refractory GD, antithyroid drugs over 5 years with positive TRAb. There was RNA extracted from PBMCs, and the TCR library was made from it. Investigators prepared the TCR beta libraries by applying iRepertoire HTBI primers and Arm-PCR of CDR3 regions. TCRdb ran MiXCR on the multiplex PCR reads and lists one entry per CDR3 protein. The sample lists almost 350,000 distinct CDR3 sequences, 20% seen once, with 25% to 30% in the top ten. The source was peripheral blood mononuclear cells (PBMCs), collected when the disease was refractory, from a patient treated with antithyroid drugs. The source is a female donor with Graves disease.

The J gene is TRBJ1-6, the V gene TRBV18; D may be TRBD1 (5 bases). This CDR3 comprises 15 residues. Trimming took off 6 bases at V and 1 base at J, with 10 bases between the two ends. Germline assignment: CDR1 KGHSH and CDR2 LQKENI. CDR3 protein: CASSQQGSYNSPLHF. The CDR3 region has the DNA TGTGCCAGCTCGCAGCAGGGATCCTATAATTCACCCCTCCACTTT.

The rearrangement joins TRBV20-1 to TRBJ2-1; the D gene is possibly TRBD1 (6 bases). Per the germline V gene, CDR1 is DFQATT and CDR2 is SNEGSKA (reference sequence). The CDR3 is 12 amino acids. With 8 bases removed from V and 4 bases from J, the gap between germline ends came to 12 bases. CDR3 DNA: TGCAGTACCAGGACAGAGTACAATGAGCAGTTCTTC. This codes for CSTRTEYNEQFF.

This clonotype was found many times. This chain joins TRBV27 and TRBJ1-1; D unclear. The CDR3 extends over 15 amino acids. Germline CDR1 is MNHEY and CDR2 is SMNVEV (reference sequence). The V end was cut by 5 bases, the J end by 3 bases, with 16 bases between. The DNA of the CDR3 is TGTGCCAGCAGTGCTCGGACCAGCCCCGACACTGAAGCTTTCTTT. It yields the protein CASSARTSPDTEAFF.

As regards this clonotype: Given a much more abundant clone one base away, this may be a read error. J is TRBJ2-5 and V is TRBV20-1; weak D call: TRBD2 (5 bases). The germline V and J ends were trimmed by 1 base and 4 bases, with 16 bases remaining between them. Germline V gives CDR1 DFQATT, CDR2 SNEGSKA (reference sequence). The CDR3 length is 15 residues. CDR3 sequence reads: CSARGSGVKRETQYF. The CDR3 DNA reads TGCAGTGCTAGAGGGTCCGGGGTAAAGCGAGAGACCCAGTACTTC.

V is TRBV27 and J is TRBJ1-2, with TRBD1 matching over 9 bases. Trimming cost V 6 bases and J 6 bases; bases outside gene matches: 5. This CDR3 spans 13 amino acids. Germline V CDR1 and CDR2: MNHEY, SMNVEV (reference sequence). This chain's CDR3 is CASSPGQGHGYTF. The CDR3 DNA reads as TGTGCCAGCAGCCCGGGACAGGGCCATGGCTACACCTTC.

In this sample, this clonotype turned up a few times. V gene TRBV4-1 combines with J gene TRBJ1-1; the D is unclear. V lost 4 bases and J 4 bases, leaving 13 bases between the germline ends. Germline CDR1 and CDR2: MGHRA and YSYEKL. This CDR3 is 14 amino acids long. CDR3 coding DNA: TGCGCCAGCAGCCTGGTGGTCGAGCGCACTGAAGCTTTCTTT. As protein: CASSLVVERTEAFF.

This chain links TRBV11-2 with TRBJ2-5, with 11 bases lining up with TRBD2. This CDR3 spans 18 amino acids. Germline V gene data show CDR1 as SGHAT and CDR2 as FQNNGV. V trimming: 1 base; J trimming: 1 base; junction bases outside the gene matches: 8. CDR3 residues: CASSLAITSGSSQETQYF. The DNA for the CDR3 is TGTGCCAGCAGCTTAGCGATAACTAGCGGGAGTTCCCAAGAGACCCAGTACTTC.

This clonotype appeared many times. The chain employs TRBV12-3 or TRBV12-4 and TRBJ1-2; no firm D call. V shed 8 bases and J shed 5 bases, with 12 bases lying between them. The CDR3 loop spans 12 amino acids. CDR3 sequence reads: CASYRGFYGYTF. Here the CDR3 DNA reads TGTGCCAGCTATAGAGGGTTTTATGGCTACACCTTC.

In this sample, this clonotype turned up many times. The gene calls are TRBV14 and TRBJ2-5; 12 bases line up with TRBD2. Trimming cost V 4 bases and J 5 bases; bases outside gene matches: 20. Germline lookup yields CDR1 SGHDN and CDR2 FVKESK. The CDR3 runs 20 residues. The CDR3 DNA reads as TGTGCCAGCAGCCCCCGGACTCCCCGAAAAGGACTAGCGGGATATGAGACCCAGTACTTC. This translates into CASSPRTPRKGLAGYETQYF. Drawing the rest from reference TRBV14 and TRBJ2-5, the complete variable domain is EAGVTQFPSHSVIEKGQTVTLRCDPISGHDNLYWYRRVMGKEIKFLLHFVKESKQDESGMPNNRFLAERTGGTYSTLKVQPAELEDSGVYFCASSPRTPRKGLAGYETQYFGPGTRLLVL.

This clonotype was detected ten times or more. The chain combines TRBV28 with TRBJ1-2, with D maybe TRBD1 (6 bases). The germline gives CDR1 MDHEN, CDR2 SYDVKM. The germline V and J ends were trimmed by 5 bases and 5 bases, with 24 bases remaining between them. The CDR3 sequence is 17 residues long. The CDR3 is CASSPQRGKIVWYGYTF. Here the CDR3 DNA reads TGTGCCAGCAGTCCACAGAGGGGGAAGATAGTATGGTATGGCTACACCTTC.

This clonotype was counted only a few times. This chain uses TRBV5-1 with TRBJ1-2; D perhaps matches TRBD1 (5 bases). With 9 bases removed from V and 4 bases from J, the gap between germline ends came to 22 bases. This CDR3 is built from 15 residues. Looked up from germline, CDR1 is SGHRS and CDR2 is YFSETQ. The CDR3 reads CATSRDYGGLYGYTF. CDR3 sequence (DNA): TGCGCCACCTCAAGGGACTACGGAGGCCTCTATGGCTACACCTTC.

This clonotype came up many times. The rearrangement joins TRBV29-1 to TRBJ2-7; weak D call: TRBD1 (5 bases). The CDR3 has 12 amino acids. Trimming took 4 bases from V and 1 from J, leaving 8 bases between them. Germline-derived CDR1 and CDR2 are SQVTM and ANQGSEA. The CDR3 region is CSVGTGSYEQYF. The DNA for the CDR3 is TGCAGCGTTGGTACAGGATCCTACGAGCAGTACTTC.

This clonotype was seen many times. CDR3: CASSFPSSGKPNHEQYF. In DNA, the CDR3 is TGTGCCAGCAGTTTCCCTTCTAGCGGGAAGCCCAATCACGAGCAGTACTTC. The chain recombines TRBV12-3 or TRBV12-4 with TRBJ2-7; 9 positions agree with TRBD2. This CDR3 has 17 amino acids. The V segment lost 3 bases and the J segment 5 bases; nucleotides outside the gene matches: 14.

The gene calls are TRBV11-2 and TRBJ2-5; possibly TRBD1 or TRBD2 for D (5 bases each). Deletions cut 5 bases from V and 7 bases from J, with 26 bases between. CDR3 length: 17 amino acids. CDR1 and CDR2 (germline): SGHAT, FQNNGV. CDR3 bases: TGTGCCAGCAGCCGCTCCCTCGGGGCCGGGACCAAGACGACCCAGTACTTC. Its translation: CASSRSLGAGTKTTQYF.

This clonotype appeared many times. The rearrangement links TRBV2 to TRBJ2-7; the match to TRBD1 covers 8 bases. The CDR3 has 15 residues. The germline V gene encodes CDR1 SNHLY and CDR2 FYNNEI. After removal of 6 bases from V and 5 bases from J, the junction contained 12 bases not matched to a gene. CDR3 region: CASSGTGKQANEQYF. CDR3 bases: TGTGCCAGCAGCGGGACAGGCAAGCAAGCTAACGAGCAGTACTTC.

This clonotype appeared a few times. J is TRBJ1-1 and V is TRBV19; the D is unclear. Trimming removed 1 base from V and 0 bases from J, with 0 bases in between. The CDR3 totals 12 residues. Germline CDR1 LNHDA, CDR2 SQIVND (reference sequence). The DNA of the CDR3 is TGTGCCAGTAGTATAGTGAACACTGAAGCTTTCTTT. The encoded protein is CASSIVNTEAFF.

At least ten counts were recorded for this clonotype. This sequence joins TRBV6-1 and TRBJ1-1; D is possibly TRBD1 (5 bases). With 7 bases removed from V and 3 bases from J, the gap between germline ends came to 9 bases. CDR1 and CDR2 (germline): MNHNS, SASEGT. The CDR3 has 12 amino acids. The CDR3 protein is CASTRGDTEAFF. The CDR3 bases are TGTGCCAGCACCCGGGGCGACACTGAAGCTTTCTTT.

J is TRBJ2-7 and V is TRBV19; no reliable D call. V lost 1 base and J 1 base, leaving 8 bases between the germline ends. Germline loops: CDR1 LNHDA, CDR2 SQIVND (reference sequence). There are 14 residues in the CDR3. Here the CDR3 DNA reads TGTGCCAGTAGTATAGCTGGTCCTTCCTACGAGCAGTACTTC. Translated: CASSIAGPSYEQYF.

This clonotype was detected only a few times. V usage is TRBV10-3 and J usage is TRBJ1-1; the match to TRBD1 covers 11 bases. J gave up 0 bases and V 6 bases, and 6 bases lay outside the gene matches. In germline, CDR1 is ENHRY, CDR2 SYGVKD. There are 16 residues in the CDR3. This CDR3 is CAIRGQGGRMNTEAFF. The CDR3 DNA follows: TGTGCCATCAGGGGACAGGGGGGGCGAATGAACACTGAAGCTTTCTTT.

Ten or more counts support this clonotype. V is TRBV28 and J is TRBJ1-1; a weak D match, TRBD1 (5 bases). Deletions cut 6 bases from V and 4 bases from J, with 18 bases between. The V gene's germline CDR1 is MDHEN and CDR2 SYDVKM. This CDR3 has 15 residues. The CDR3 DNA reads TGTGCCAGCAGCCCACCCACCCAAAGGGGCACTGAAGCTTTCTTT. This translates into CASSPPTQRGTEAFF.

The table lists this clonotype with many counts. This sequence joins TRBV7-9 and TRBJ2-1, with D possibly being TRBD2 (5 bases). Trimming removed 2 bases from V and 6 bases from J, with 11 bases in between. CDR1 and CDR2 from the germline V gene are SEHNR and FQNEAQ (reference sequence). CDR3 length equals 14 residues. CDR3: CASSLSQSGNEQFF. The CDR3 nucleotides are TGTGCCAGCAGCTTATCCCAAAGCGGCAATGAGCAGTTCTTC.

This clonotype was observed many times. The rearrangement uses TRBV5-1 and TRBJ1-2, with TRBD1 as a possible D gene (5 bases). Germline V gene sequence: CDR1 SGHRS, CDR2 YFSETQ. The CDR3 is made up of 13 amino acids. Trimming stripped 0 bases from V and 4 bases from J, with 7 bases between. CDR3 residues: CASSLVGAYGYTF. Written as DNA, the CDR3 is TGCGCCAGCAGCTTGGTCGGGGCCTATGGCTACACCTTC.

Many counts were recorded for this clonotype. The chain couples TRBV7-2 to TRBJ1-6; unclear D gene. This CDR3 comprises 13 residues. Trimming removed 7 bases at V and 7 bases at J, with 11 bases between. Germline V gene sequence: CDR1 SGHTA, CDR2 FQGNSA. CDR3 in DNA: TGTGCCAGCACCCTATGGGAGAATTCACCCCTCCACTTT. The encoded protein is CASTLWENSPLHF.

This clonotype was detected many times. The rearrangement links TRBV3-1 to TRBJ2-5; D remains ambiguous. V gave up 4 bases and J gave up 9 bases, with 12 bases separating them. Germline V CDR1 and CDR2: LGHDT, YNNKEL (reference sequence). This CDR3 has 12 residues. CDR3 sequence reads: CASSRTGEAQYF. The CDR3 coding sequence is TGTGCCAGCAGCCGGACCGGCGAGGCCCAGTACTTC.

V is TRBV14 and J is TRBJ2-3; TRBD2 agrees at 12 bases. CDR3 length: 16 amino acids. CDR1 is SGHDN, CDR2 FVKESK, per germline. J was trimmed by 6 bases and V by 1 base; bases with no gene match: 5. The CDR3 DNA follows: TGTGCCAGCAGCCAAGTCGTCCTAGCGGGAGGGGATACGCAGTATTTT. Protein: CASSQVVLAGGDTQYF.

This chain connects TRBV11-2 to TRBJ2-7, with 8 bases aligning to TRBD1. Trimming removed 3 bases from V and 1 base from J; junction bases left unmatched: 11. CDR1 SGHAT and CDR2 FQNNGV come from the germline V gene. The CDR3 length is 17 residues. CDR3 nucleotides: TGTGCCAGCAGCTTGCGCCCAACAGGGGGGTTTTCCTACGAGCAGTACTTC. Translated: CASSLRPTGGFSYEQYF.

This clonotype has ten or more counts. V is TRBV6-1 and J is TRBJ2-5; 9 nucleotides agree with TRBD2. The CDR3 totals 15 residues. The J segment lost 6 bases and the V segment lost 5 bases, leaving 10 bases of the junction unmatched. Germline V gives CDR1 MNHNS, CDR2 SASEGT. The CDR3 region is CASSHLLAGRKTQYF. For the CDR3, the DNA is TGTGCCAGCAGTCACCTGCTAGCGGGGCGAAAGACCCAGTACTTC.

This clonotype was seen a few times. The rearrangement uses TRBV15 and TRBJ1-2; D remains ambiguous. From germline, CDR1 is LNHNV and CDR2 YYDKDF (reference sequence). V was pared by 0 bases and J by 0 bases, with 8 bases between. This CDR3 has 15 residues. The CDR3 sequence is CATSREAATNYGYTF. In DNA, the CDR3 is TGTGCCACCAGCAGAGAAGCAGCTACTAACTATGGCTACACCTTC.

In regard to this clonotype: A single base is all that separates this from a far larger clone, so a read error is likely. The chain joins TRBV13 to TRBJ1-1; 7 nucleotides line up with TRBD1. This CDR3 has 13 residues. Germline lookup yields CDR1 PRHDT and CDR2 FYEKMQ (reference sequence). The chain's CDR3 is CASSSGQNTGAFF. In DNA, the CDR3 is TGTGCCAGCAGCTCGGGACAGAACACTGGAGCTTTCTTT.

The V call is TRBV9, the J call TRBJ2-1; 13 nucleotides match TRBD2. V shed 3 bases, J shed 8 bases, and the junction held 8 bases outside the gene matches. This CDR3 is 16 amino acids long. The germline V gene encodes CDR1 SGDLS and CDR2 YYNGEE. This CDR3 reads CASSAGTSGNSDEQFF. DNA of the CDR3: TGTGCCAGCAGCGCGGGGACTAGCGGGAATTCGGATGAGCAGTTCTTC.

This clonotype was seen ten or more times. This chain joins TRBV2 and TRBJ1-2, with D possibly being TRBD1 (5 bases). V was cut by 8 bases and J by 7 bases, with 11 bases left in between. This CDR3 comprises 11 residues. CDR1 SNHLY and CDR2 FYNNEI come from the germline V gene. The CDR3 sequence is CASHVGVGYTF. CDR3 in DNA: TGTGCCAGCCATGTAGGGGTTGGCTACACCTTC.

This chain links TRBV11-1 with TRBJ2-1, with D perhaps matching TRBD1 (6 bases). The CDR3 totals 14 residues. With 7 bases removed from V and 2 bases from J, the gap between germline ends came to 12 bases. Germline assignment: CDR1 SGHAT and CDR2 FQDESV (reference sequence). The CDR3 coding sequence is TGTGCCAGCAACACAGGGAGCCCCTACAATGAGCAGTTCTTC. Protein product: CASNTGSPYNEQFF.